The 18 T cell receptor beta chains below all came from one sample that was sequenced in a study of beta chain features in type 1 diabetes. All of the isolated RNA was reverse transcribed, so expressed TCRB transcripts were sequenced. Profiling relied on immunoSEQ multiplex PCR, and the TCRdb table lists in-frame clones only, not all of them. The data hold approximately 260,000 clones, with roughly 20% observed a single time. Broader study findings: Type 1 diabetes patients showed a moderate but significant shortening of TCRB CDR3s in all four CD4+ subsets.

These receptors are not linked to any known antigen. Input material: naive CD4+ T cells from blood. The receptors derive from a woman aged 40 to 55 with type 1 diabetes.

The V call is TRBV5-6, the J call TRBJ1-1; tentatively, D is TRBD1 (5 bases). CDR1 is SGHDT and CDR2 is YYEEEE in the germline V gene. This CDR3 region has 15 residues. V lost 1 base, J lost 4 bases, and 14 bases lay in between. The chain's CDR3 is CASSLSFGGFTEAFF. The CDR3 coding sequence is TGTGCCAGCAGCTTGTCGTTCGGGGGATTCACTGAAGCTTTCTTT.

The CDR3 region has the DNA TGTGCCACCAGCAGAGTAACAGGGGGCTATGGCTACACCTTC. Its protein product is CATSRVTGGYGYTF. J is TRBJ1-2 and V is TRBV15, with 8 bases lining up with TRBD1. CDR3 length: 14 amino acids. Germline V gene lookup returns CDR1 LNHNV and CDR2 YYDKDF (reference sequence). The ends lost 1 base at V and 4 bases at J; junction bases unmatched: 2.

The rearrangement links TRBV4-3 to TRBJ2-7; 7 bases are shared with TRBD2. Unmatched junction bases numbered 9, after V lost 2 bases and J lost 2 bases. Looked up from germline, CDR1 is LGHNA and CDR2 is YSLEER. The CDR3 consists of 16 residues. The CDR3 bases are TGCGCCAGCAGCCAAAGCCAGGGAGCGGGGACCTACGAGCAGTACTTC. Translated, it gives CASSQSQGAGTYEQYF.

This clone was seen more than once but under ten times. The chain links TRBV7-9 to TRBJ1-2; D is ambiguous. The CDR3 has 12 residues. Germline CDR1 and CDR2: SEHNR and FQNEAQ (reference sequence). In DNA, the CDR3 is TGTGGTACGTCCACGGGAATCTATGGCTACACCTTC. Its protein product is CGTSTGIYGYTF.

The chain couples TRBV30 to TRBJ1-4; maybe TRBD1 (6 bases). V was trimmed by 4 bases and J by 4 bases, leaving 13 bases between them. Germline values: CDR1 GTSNPN, CDR2 SVGIG (reference sequence). The CDR3 is made up of 14 amino acids. The CDR3 sequence: CAWNPTGVNEKLFF. The CDR3 DNA sequence: TGTGCCTGGAACCCGACAGGAGTTAATGAAAAACTGTTTTTT.

This clone was counted between two and nine times. This rearrangement joins TRBV5-4 to TRBJ2-5; no reliable D call. V was pared by 0 bases and J by 2 bases, with 5 bases between. Germline loops: CDR1 SGHNT, CDR2 YYREEE (reference sequence). The length of the CDR3 is 13 residues. The CDR3 reads CASSLAQQETQYF. The CDR3 nucleotides read TGTGCCAGCAGCTTGGCGCAGCAAGAGACCCAGTACTTC.

This sequence joins TRBV7-2 and TRBJ2-7; 14 nucleotides line up with TRBD2. Unmatched junction bases numbered 16, after V lost 5 bases and J lost 7 bases. The CDR3 covers 18 residues. From germline, CDR1 is SGHTA and CDR2 FQGNSA. The CDR3 DNA reads TGTGCCAGCAGCCCTCCGGGACTAGCGGGAGCGAGTCCGGGAGAGCAGTACTTC. Translated, it gives CASSPPGLAGASPGEQYF.

V and J are TRBV25-1 and TRBJ1-1; TRBD1 aligns across 12 bases. With V trimmed by 1 base and J by 4 bases, 7 bases remained unmatched. The CDR3 sequence is 17 residues long. CDR1 is MGHDK, CDR2 SYGVNS, per germline. The CDR3 spells CASSELGTGGASTEAFF. The CDR3 DNA follows: TGTGCCAGCAGTGAATTGGGGACAGGGGGCGCGAGCACTGAAGCTTTCTTT.

Regarding this clone: The same CDR3 also results from other DNA sequences found in this sample. V is TRBV7-9 and J is TRBJ1-3, with TRBD1 matching over 8 bases. V shed 3 bases, J shed 2 bases, and the junction held 0 bases outside the gene matches. CDR1 and CDR2 from the germline V gene are SEHNR and FQNEAQ (reference sequence). The CDR3 contains 14 residues. The CDR3 reads CASSLDRAGNTIYF. The CDR3 region has the DNA TGTGCCAGCAGCTTGGACAGGGCTGGAAACACCATATATTTT.

The genes are TRBV7-2 and TRBJ2-3; possibly TRBD2 for D (6 bases). Germline V gene sequence: CDR1 SGHTA, CDR2 FQGNSA. V was pared by 3 bases and J by 0 bases, with 7 bases between. The CDR3 is 14 amino acids. As DNA, the CDR3 is TGTGCCAGCAGCTTGGGGACTAGCACAGATACGCAGTATTTT. Amino acid sequence: CASSLGTSTDTQYF.

This clone was found a few times. The chain joins TRBV4-2 to TRBJ2-5; TRBD1 matches at 8 bases. In germline, CDR1 is LGHNA, CDR2 YNFKEQ. V shed 3 bases and J 6 bases; nucleotides not matched to a gene: 9. This CDR3 is 15 amino acids long. The CDR3 coding sequence is TGTGCCAGCAGCCAGCCCCGGACAGGGCCAAAGACCCAGTACTTC. Amino acids: CASSQPRTGPKTQYF.

This rearrangement joins TRBV5-1 to TRBJ2-1; 9 bases map to TRBD2. With V trimmed by 4 bases and J by 7 bases, 9 bases remained unmatched. Germline CDR1 reads SGHRS; CDR2 reads YFSETQ. The CDR3 contains 15 residues. The CDR3 is CASSAGSSGNNEQFF. CDR3 DNA sequence: TGCGCCAGCAGCGCGGGGTCTAGCGGGAATAATGAGCAGTTCTTC.

The table lists this clone with a few counts. The DNA of the CDR3 is TGTGCCAGCAGCTTAGGGACTAGCGGGGGGGTAGGGGAGACCCAGTACTTC. It is translated as CASSLGTSGGVGETQYF. The gene calls are TRBV7-2 and TRBJ2-5; 15 nucleotides line up with TRBD2. From germline, CDR1 is SGHTA and CDR2 FQGNSA. V was pared by 1 base and J by 5 bases, with 5 bases of the junction left unmatched. The CDR3 has 17 residues.

The sample holds a few counts of this clone. V gene TRBV27 combines with J gene TRBJ1-1, with D unclear. Trimming pared 7 bases from V and 1 base from J, leaving 10 bases between. The CDR3 extends over 13 amino acids. Looked up from germline, CDR1 is MNHEY and CDR2 is SMNVEV (reference sequence). CDR3 sequence reads: CASKEYRNTEAFF. As DNA, the CDR3 is TGTGCCAGCAAGGAGTACCGGAACACTGAAGCTTTCTTT.

V and J are TRBV18 and TRBJ1-1; D possibly corresponds to TRBD1 (5 bases). The CDR3 sequence is 13 residues long. The germline V gene encodes CDR1 KGHSH and CDR2 LQKENI. Trimming cost V 3 bases and J 4 bases, with 9 bases left between them. The CDR3 loop is CASSPTDGTEAFF. The DNA of the CDR3 is TGTGCCAGCTCACCGACAGATGGCACTGAAGCTTTCTTT.

This chain links TRBV7-2 with TRBJ1-1, with 7 bases fitting TRBD1. V shed 5 bases, J shed 6 bases, and the junction held 3 bases outside the gene matches. The CDR3 spans 12 residues. Germline CDR1 and CDR2: SGHTA and FQGNSA. Here the CDR3 reads CASSVQGAEAFF. CDR3 bases: TGTGCCAGCAGCGTCCAGGGGGCTGAAGCTTTCTTT.

The rearrangement uses TRBV11-2 and TRBJ1-1; no definite D call. Germline V gene data show CDR1 as SGHAT and CDR2 as FQNNGV. This CDR3 is 15 amino acids long. The V end was cut by 2 bases, the J end by 1 base, with 11 bases between. CDR3 DNA sequence: TGTGCCAGCAGCTTAAACGGGAGAACGAACACTGAAGCTTTCTTT. Residues: CASSLNGRTNTEAFF.

The chain links TRBV7-2 to TRBJ2-5; 15 bases map to TRBD2. Per the germline V gene, CDR1 is SGHTA and CDR2 is FQGNSA. V shed 5 bases and J 1 base; nucleotides not matched to a gene: 5. This CDR3 has 17 amino acids. CDR3 region: CASSPGLAGGLQETQYF. The CDR3 bases are TGTGCCAGCAGCCCCGGACTAGCGGGAGGGCTCCAAGAGACCCAGTACTTC.